This is a list of T cell receptor beta chains from one sample in a study of radiotherapy plus CTLA-4 blockade in lung cancer. The method was immunoSEQ multiplex PCR; TCRdb's version includes in-frame clones alone and lacks a portion of them. Of roughly 90,000 clones in the sample, roughly 78% were seen once. The sequences come from peripheral blood, collected from a patient treated with radiotherapy plus ipilimumab. The receptors derive from a human donor with non-small cell lung cancer that progressed on radiotherapy plus ipilimumab. CDR3s include the opening cysteine and the closing phenylalanine or tryptophan. A D gene is named only where the DNA matches it firmly. Some rows have no size entry. The others give once, few or many, or a class for an expanded clone.

TRBJ1-6 TRBV5-1 NA NA CASTTRATNSPLHF TGCGCCAGCACAACCCGGGCTACTAATTCACCCCTCCACTTT
TRBJ1-1 TRBV18 NA NA CASSSTQNTEAFF TGTGCCAGCTCATCGACACAAAACACTGAAGCTTTCTTT
TRBJ2-7 TRBV5-6 few NA CASSLRQSYEQYF TGTGCCAGCAGCTTACGACAGTCCTACGAGCAGTACTTC
TRBJ1-2 TRBV5-1 NA NA CASSPQPSNNYGYTF TGCGCCAGCAGCCCCCAGCCCTCGAATAACTATGGCTACACCTTC
TRBJ1-5 TRBV4-3 few NA CASSQDRTMQGGNQPQHF TGCGCCAGCAGCCAAGACCGCACCATGCAGGGAGGGAATCAGCCCCAGCATTTT
TRBJ1-1 TRBV27 once TRBD1 CASSPLTGTGLNTEAFF TGTGCCAGCAGTCCGTTAACCGGGACAGGTTTGAACACTGAAGCTTTCTTT
TRBJ2-7 TRBV5-1 NA NA CASSLGEVSRSYEQYF TGCGCCAGCAGCTTGGGAGAGGTCAGTCGGTCCTACGAGCAATACTTC
TRBJ1-3 TRBV19 NA NA CASTADTRDTIYF TGTGCCAGTACCGCGGACACGCGAGACACCATATATTTT
TRBJ2-1 TRBV4-1 medium-sized NA CASSLEGGEQFF TGCGCCAGCAGCCTAGAGGGCGGTGAGCAGTTCTTC
TRBJ1-3 TRBV30 NA TRBD1 CAWGKQGGSGNTIYF TGTGCCTGGGGAAAACAGGGGGGATCTGGAAACACCATATATTTT
TRBJ1-1 TRBV6-5 NA NA CASSRRDSEAFF TGTGCCAGCAGCCGTCGGGACTCTGAAGCTTTCTTT